Listed here are 17 T cell receptor beta chains from one sample, sequenced in a study of T cell repertoires in cytomegalovirus infection. TCRdb itself ran the reads through MiXCR, one entry per CDR3 protein. This sample yields approximately 590,000 distinct CDR3 sequences, of which roughly 42% are seen a single time; 48% belongs to the top ten. These receptors' targets are unknown. The material was cultured PBMCs, obtained from culture after CMV antigen stimulation. The receptor source for this set is a human donor in good health (CMV status not recorded). Some clones in this sample may be carry-over from other donors' samples.

The chain carries TRBV6-6 and TRBJ1-4, with a weak D call TRBD1 (6 bases). V was trimmed by 8 bases and J by 5 bases, leaving 12 bases between them. The CDR3 has 13 amino acids. Germline lookup yields CDR1 MNHNY and CDR2 SVGAGI (reference sequence). CDR3 amino acids: CASRGGTNEKLFF. The CDR3 bases are TGTGCCAGCCGAGGGGGAACAAATGAAAAACTGTTTTTT.

The table lists this clonotype with many counts. This CDR3 reads CATQAGFPYEQYF. The CDR3 DNA is TGCGCTACCCAAGCGGGTTTCCCCTACGAGCAGTACTTC. V usage is TRBV10-1 and J usage is TRBJ2-7, with a possible D match to TRBD2 (6 bases). The CDR3 spans 13 residues. Germline lookup yields CDR1 WNHNN and CDR2 SYGVQD (reference sequence).

The rearrangement uses TRBV7-2 and TRBJ2-1; D tentatively fits TRBD1 or TRBD2 (6 bases each). V was cut by 5 bases and J by 10 bases, with 15 bases left in between. Germline V CDR1 and CDR2: SGHTA, FQGNSA. This CDR3 has 13 residues. The CDR3 sequence is CASSTRRGDEQFF. The CDR3 DNA reads TGTGCCAGCAGCACAAGGAGGGGGGACGAGCAGTTCTTC.

This clonotype was recorded a few times. The chain uses TRBV12-3 or TRBV12-4 and TRBJ1-3, with D unresolved. The V and J ends lost 7 bases and 8 bases respectively, with 12 bases between them. The CDR3 has 12 residues. In DNA, the CDR3 is TGTGCCAGCACCCCACGTTTGGACACCATATATTTT. Its protein product is CASTPRLDTIYF.

Only one count was recorded for this clonotype. The chain links TRBV20-1 to TRBJ2-5; D is undetermined. V lost 6 bases, J lost 5 bases, and 10 bases lay in between. The germline gives CDR1 DFQATT, CDR2 SNEGSKA (reference sequence). This CDR3 comprises 11 residues. The CDR3 reads CSARAVETQYF. The CDR3 nucleotides read TGCAGTGCACGGGCGGTGGAGACCCAGTACTTC.

This clonotype has only a few counts. The chain carries TRBV7-9 and TRBJ2-2; no firm D call. Germline CDR1 is SEHNR and CDR2 is FQNEAQ (reference sequence). This CDR3 has 15 amino acids. Trimming shortened V by 2 bases and J by 6 bases, and 13 bases separated the two germline ends. Here the CDR3 reads CASSLRPLDPGELFF. The CDR3 nucleotides read TGTGCCAGCAGCTTAAGGCCATTGGACCCCGGGGAGCTGTTTTTT. The whole variable domain, remainder taken from reference TRBV7-9 and TRBJ2-2, is DTGVSQNPRHKITKRGQNVTFRCDPISEHNRLYWYRQTLGQGPEFLTYFQNEAQLEKSRLLSDRFSAERPKGSFSTLEIQRTEQGDSAMYLCASSLRPLDPGELFFGEGSRLTVL.

The chain links TRBV6-2 or TRBV6-3 to TRBJ2-7; 9 nucleotides align to TRBD1. Germline loops: CDR1 MNHEY, CDR2 SVGEGT. The CDR3 length is 16 residues. Germline trimming cut 7 bases from V and 1 base from J; bases unmatched to any gene: 11. The CDR3 sequence is CASTRTGGGGSYEQYF. CDR3 coding DNA: TGTGCCAGCACCAGAACAGGGGGCGGCGGTTCCTACGAGCAGTACTTC.

The chain uses TRBV29-1 and TRBJ2-3, with a possible D match to TRBD2 (6 bases). The CDR3 runs 15 residues. Trimming pared 6 bases from V and 2 bases from J, leaving 18 bases between. Germline assignment: CDR1 SQVTM and CDR2 ANQGSEA. The CDR3 nucleotides read TGCAGCGTACCGGGACTCCCCTCTGCCACAGATACGCAGTATTTT. Its protein product is CSVPGLPSATDTQYF.

This clonotype was observed many times. The chain recombines TRBV7-2 with TRBJ2-1; 7 bases line up with TRBD2. After removal of 2 bases from V and 2 bases from J, the junction contained 6 bases not matched to a gene. The CDR3 sequence is 16 residues long. CDR1 and CDR2 (germline): SGHTA, FQGNSA. CDR3 residues: CASSLSPGGTYNEQFF. The DNA of the CDR3 is TGTGCCAGCAGCTTAAGTCCGGGAGGTACCTACAATGAGCAGTTCTTC.

A few counts support this clonotype. One end of the junction is discordant with germline, which a read error may explain. The chain has TRBV12-3 or TRBV12-4 and TRBJ2-7; no clear D gene. The CDR3 length is 14 residues. CDR3 DNA: TGTGCCAGCAGACGAGCCGGGTCCTCCGACGAGCAGTACTTC. Translated, it gives CASRRAGSSDEQYF.

The gene calls are TRBV2 and TRBJ2-6; D remains unclear. The CDR3 has 17 amino acids. Germline loops: CDR1 SNHLY, CDR2 FYNNEI. V shed 4 bases and J shed 0 bases, with 13 bases lying between them. The CDR3 here is CASSVSTAVSGANVLTF. The CDR3 coding sequence is TGTGCCAGCAGTGTATCCACAGCAGTCTCTGGGGCCAACGTCCTGACTTTC.

This clonotype appeared a few times. This sequence joins TRBV7-9 and TRBJ1-4; D is possibly TRBD1 (6 bases). The CDR3 has 14 amino acids. Trimming removed 1 base at V and 6 bases at J, with 9 bases between. The germline V gene encodes CDR1 SEHNR and CDR2 FQNEAQ (reference sequence). CDR3 bases: TGTGCCAGCAGCTTAGGGACAGCTGATGAAAAACTGTTTTTT. This encodes CASSLGTADEKLFF.

The chain uses TRBV20-1 and TRBJ1-6, with 7 nucleotides matching TRBD1. Germline lookup yields CDR1 DFQATT and CDR2 SNEGSKA (reference sequence). The junction had 9 bases not matched to a gene; V was cut back by 6 bases and J by 7 bases. The CDR3 has 14 residues. CDR3 residues: CSAGPTGNNSPLHF. The CDR3 nucleotides are TGCAGTGCGGGTCCGACAGGGAACAATTCACCCCTCCACTTT.

This clonotype was detected many times. V is TRBV7-6 and J is TRBJ2-5; 12 nucleotides agree with TRBD2. The germline gives CDR1 SGHVS, CDR2 FNYEAQ. The ends lost 5 bases at V and 4 bases at J; junction bases unmatched: 14. This CDR3 comprises 18 residues. The CDR3 here is CASSPLTSGRPRLETQYF. CDR3 DNA: TGTGCCAGCAGCCCCCTAACTAGCGGGAGGCCGAGGTTAGAGACCCAGTACTTC.

This clonotype has only a few counts. The rearrangement joins TRBV6-6 to TRBJ1-5, with TRBD1 matching over 8 bases. CDR3 length: 14 amino acids. Germline V CDR1 and CDR2: MNHNY, SVGAGI (reference sequence). The trim removed 9 bases at V and 6 bases at J, leaving 10 bases unmatched. The chain's CDR3 is CASGDRGYSQPQHF. In nucleotides, the CDR3 is TGTGCCAGTGGCGACAGGGGTTATAGTCAGCCCCAGCATTTT.

This clonotype has a handful of counts. The rearrangement links TRBV19 to TRBJ2-1; TRBD2 aligns across 10 bases. The germline V gene has CDR1 LNHDA and CDR2 SQIVND (reference sequence). The CDR3 is 15 amino acids. Trimming removed 7 bases from V and 3 bases from J; junction bases left unmatched: 6. Here the CDR3 DNA reads TGTGCCAGTAAAACTAGCGGGGCAATCTACAATGAGCAGTTCTTC. It yields the protein CASKTSGAIYNEQFF.

V gene TRBV27 combines with J gene TRBJ1-6; weak D call: TRBD1 (5 bases). The CDR3 sequence is 18 residues long. The germline gives CDR1 MNHEY, CDR2 SMNVEV (reference sequence). V was pared by 5 bases and J by 1 base, with 18 bases between. The DNA of the CDR3 is TGTGCCAGCAGTACTGACAGTTCTGTGAGGTCCTATAATTCACCCCTCCACTTT. It translates to CASSTDSSVRSYNSPLHF.